The 10 T cell receptor beta chains below were found in one sample sequenced in a study of cytotoxic CD8 clonotypes in ibrutinib-treated CLL. The table came from immunoSEQ multiplex PCR; TCRdb's copy has only in-frame clones and leaves some out. Of around 250,000 clones in the sample, 60% to 75% are singletons; the top ten hold roughly 14%. The sample here was PBMCs, taken after 24 months of ibrutinib treatment. These receptors all stem from a human donor with chronic lymphocytic leukemia.

The chain joins TRBV19 to TRBJ2-1; 12 nucleotides match TRBD2. Germline values: CDR1 LNHDA, CDR2 SQIVND (reference sequence). The CDR3 is made up of 18 amino acids. V dropped 4 bases and J dropped 3; count of bases not matched to a gene: 10. As DNA, the CDR3 is TGTGCCAGTAGTAGAACCCCGGCTAGCGGGAGGGTCTACAATGAGCAGTTCTTC. Its protein product is CASSRTPASGRVYNEQFF.

J is TRBJ2-7 and V is TRBV9; D uncertain. The V gene's germline CDR1 is SGDLS and CDR2 YYNGEE. V was pared by 0 bases and J by 2 bases, with 12 bases between. This CDR3 has 15 amino acids. CDR3 DNA: TGTGCCAGCAGCGTAGACGCCCGACCGACCTACGAGCAGTACTTC. Translated: CASSVDARPTYEQYF.

This clone has more than one count but fewer than ten. V and J are TRBV5-1 and TRBJ2-7; 7 bases match TRBD2. Germline CDR1 is SGHRS and CDR2 is YFSETQ. CDR3 size: 14 residues. V shed 2 bases, J shed 0 bases, and the junction held 2 bases outside the gene matches. CDR3 in DNA: TGCGCCAGCAGCTTCGGCGGGAGCTCCTACGAGCAGTACTTC. It codes for CASSFGGSSYEQYF.

The chain is built from TRBV5-4 and TRBJ2-7, with 9 bases fitting TRBD2. The CDR3 length is 15 residues. V lost 1 base to trimming and J lost 2 bases; unmatched junction nucleotides: 4. CDR1 and CDR2 (germline): SGHNT, YYREEE (reference sequence). CDR3 protein: CASSLNGGRAYEQYF. The CDR3 nucleotides are TGTGCCAGCAGCTTGAATGGCGGGAGGGCCTACGAGCAGTACTTC.

The chain is built from TRBV5-8 and TRBJ2-7, with D tentatively TRBD2 (5 bases). Germline CDR1 SGHTS, CDR2 YDEGEE. This CDR3 has 18 amino acids. Trimming took off 3 bases at V and 1 base at J, with 23 bases between the two ends. As DNA, the CDR3 is TGTGCCAGCAGCTCAGTGGGGAATGTAGCGACGGCGTCCTACGAGCAGTACTTC. Translation: CASSSVGNVATASYEQYF.

This chain links TRBV5-6 with TRBJ1-5, with a tentative D call TRBD1 (5 bases). From germline, CDR1 is SGHDT and CDR2 YYEEEE. Trimming took 4 bases from V and 7 from J, leaving 15 bases between them. The CDR3 sequence is 14 residues long. CDR3 in DNA: TGTGCCAGCAGCCCTTGGGGGTTCGAGCAGCCCCAGCATTTT. It is translated as CASSPWGFEQPQHF.

V usage is TRBV27 and J usage is TRBJ1-5; no definite D call. Trimming cost V 3 bases and J 1 base, with 7 bases left between them. From germline, CDR1 is MNHEY and CDR2 SMNVEV (reference sequence). CDR3 length: 14 amino acids. CDR3 sequence (DNA): TGTGCCAGCAGTTTGGCCCTAAGCAATCAGCCCCAGCATTTT. Translating gives CASSLALSNQPQHF.

V gene TRBV9 combines with J gene TRBJ2-5, with D uncertain. This CDR3 contains 14 residues. Trimming stripped 3 bases from V and 0 bases from J, with 9 bases between. Germline CDR1 reads SGDLS; CDR2 reads YYNGEE. DNA for the CDR3: TGTGCCAGCAGCGCCTGGGCGGACCAAGAGACCCAGTACTTC. The encoded protein is CASSAWADQETQYF.

This clone occurred a few times. V gene TRBV6-1 combines with J gene TRBJ2-2; D might be TRBD1 (6 bases). The germline V gene encodes CDR1 MNHNS and CDR2 SASEGT. The ends were cut back, 6 bases at V and 0 bases at J, with 8 bases in the middle. CDR3 length: 14 amino acids. The CDR3 DNA is TGTGCCAGCAGAGGACAGACGAACACCGGGGAGCTGTTTTTT. The encoded protein is CASRGQTNTGELFF.

J is TRBJ1-1 and V is TRBV6-6; 7 positions match TRBD1. CDR1 MNHNY and CDR2 SVGAGI come from the germline V gene (reference sequence). V shed 2 bases and J 0 bases; nucleotides not matched to a gene: 3. The CDR3 has 15 amino acids. Here the CDR3 DNA reads TGTGCCAGCAGTTACCCCGGGACAGTGAACACTGAAGCTTTCTTT. Translated: CASSYPGTVNTEAFF.